The sequence of this TCR beta chain was determined in a study of blood T cells in healthy people across ages (dated by TCRdb to 2013 to 2016). Broadly, across the study: Template switching captured roughly one uniquely barcoded TCR beta cDNA molecule per two T cells in model experiments. For two donors (one aged 18 to 30 and one aged 80 or older), the study analyzed two additional independent replicas of 1 million unique cDNA reads from the same blood draw. Donors were grouped into four age groups: young (average roughly 17 years), middle-aged (less than 40), aged (about 59) and long-lived (over 80). Age-related changes in TCR beta repertoire diversity were measured in the study by deep sequencing normalized with unique cDNA molecular identifiers. Donors of different ages were randomly distributed across sequencing lanes to avoid experimental bias. What the study reported, not specific to this receptor: The CMV infection status of donors was not known, potentially confounding age-related changes in expanded clonotypes. There was a strong correlation between observed TCR beta diversity and the percentage of naive T cells measured by flow cytometry. As age increased, observed TCR beta diversity per million T cells dropped in a roughly linear way, and a significant reduction was already evident by age around 41. The long-lived group showed more naive CD4+ T cells, fewer expanded clones and increased TCR diversity than the aged group, suggesting age selection. Total diversity estimates from one million sequenced T cells were considered lower bounds and underestimates. Because profiling used bulk unsorted PBMCs, naive and antigen-experienced compartments could not be compared conclusively.

V is trimmed back by 5 bases and J by 10 bases, and the junction contains 12 bases that no gene match accounts for. Taken from cysteine to phenylalanine, the CDR3 has 14 residues. Only CDR3 DNA is held: 42 bases, read in frame from base 1. Taken from the germline V gene, the CDR1 and CDR2 loops are SGHRS and YFSETQ. The table lists this clonotype with a few counts. What this receptor recognizes is not known. No base qualities exist here, and no much larger clone lies one base off it. The library came from 5' RACE. The reads were generated on an Illumina HiSeq 2500. A second roughly 6 to 12 cycle PCR used a sample-barcoded 5' primer and a J-beta primer mix. Each TCR beta cDNA molecule received a unique molecular identifier from a template-switch 5' adaptor carrying 12 random nucleotides. Each sample yielded at least 2.5 million CDR3-containing paired-end reads. The Mint cDNA synthesis kit, primed by a TRBC-specific oligonucleotide, was used to synthesize first-strand cDNA from all RNA. After uracil-DNA glycosylase treatment, a first 18-cycle PCR used universal primers M1SS and BC2_uni_R on all cDNA. The paper's data handling went like this. For normalization, 1 million high-quality reads were randomly selected from each sample, with every read carrying a distinct molecular identifier. Instead of being binned into consensus sequences, reads that shared molecular identifiers were thrown out. MiTCR, run with a Q25 quality threshold and the strictest error-elimination algorithm, handled CDR3 identification, clonotype clustering and error correction. A nonparametric unseen species model using Euler transformation provided a lower-bound estimate of total TCR beta diversity. TCRdb took the public reads, trimmed them with fastp at Q25, ran MiXCR for clone calling and kept in-frame beta chains. Each entry is one CDR3 protein sequence, shown with its most common DNA and genes. These V and J calls are TCRdb output, not the study's own analysis. The sample table contains about 1.4 million distinct CDR3 sequences; only one count was recorded for roughly 64% of them. Of the sample, 6.5% to 8.5% is held by the ten largest clones.

Systemically healthy Caucasian individuals from Russia, some 38 in total and aged about 6 to 100 years, were included as donors. Approximately 9.3 milliliters of peripheral blood were collected from each donor into EDTA-treated Vacutainer tubes. Ficoll-Paque density-gradient centrifugation was used to isolate PBMCs, with at least 6.5 million per sample. Total RNA, at least 6 micrograms per sample, was extracted from PBMCs with Trizol reagent. Naive CD45RAhigh/CD27high T cell percentages were measured by flow cytometry on a PBMC aliquot from every donor. Rearrangement joined TRBV5-1 to TRBJ2-1; 7 of the junction bases match TRBD2. Specimen: blood. The clonotype comes from a man aged 18 to 30 in good health. The nucleotide sequence reads TGCGCCAGCAGTTACACGGTGCAAGCGGGGGAGCAGTTCTTC. Its protein reads: CASSYTVQAGEQFF.